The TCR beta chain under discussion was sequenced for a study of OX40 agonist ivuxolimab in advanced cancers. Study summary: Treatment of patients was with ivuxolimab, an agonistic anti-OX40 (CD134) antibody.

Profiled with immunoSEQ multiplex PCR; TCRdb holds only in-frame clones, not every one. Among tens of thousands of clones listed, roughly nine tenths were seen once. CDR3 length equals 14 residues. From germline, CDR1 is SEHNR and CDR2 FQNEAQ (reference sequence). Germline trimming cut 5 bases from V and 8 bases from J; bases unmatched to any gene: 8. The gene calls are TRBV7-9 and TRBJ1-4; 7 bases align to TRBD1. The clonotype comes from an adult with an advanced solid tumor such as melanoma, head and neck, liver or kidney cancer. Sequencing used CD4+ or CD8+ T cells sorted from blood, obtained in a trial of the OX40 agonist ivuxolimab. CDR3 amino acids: CASSRRDSGEKLFF. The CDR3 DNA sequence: TGTGCCAGCAGCCGCCGGGACAGTGGGGAAAAACTGTTTTTT. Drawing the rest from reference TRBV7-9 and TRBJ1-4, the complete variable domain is DTGVSQNPRHKITKRGQNVTFRCDPISEHNRLYWYRQTLGQGPEFLTYFQNEAQLEKSRLLSDRFSAERPKGSFSTLEIQRTEQGDSAMYLCASSRRDSGEKLFFGSGTQLSVL.